Listed here is a single T cell receptor (beta chain). In the PCR, 60 Vbeta and 13 Jbeta primers were used. TCRdb's table, derived via immunoSEQ multiplex PCR, lists solely in-frame clones and lacks some. The sample holds about 180,000 clones; over 70% are singletons and the top ten take roughly 2.8%. The data stem from a study of cytomegalovirus exposure and HLA in healthy donors. This CDR3 region has 11 residues. Trimming stripped 7 bases from V and 3 bases from J, with 7 bases between. Germline V gene lookup returns CDR1 ENHRY and CDR2 SYGVKD. This TCR came from a male donor in good health and CMV-seronegative. The chain joins TRBV10-3 to TRBJ2-7; D gene uncertain. The sequencing sample was made of PBMCs. CDR3: CAIMVDYEQYF. For the CDR3, the DNA is TGTGCCATCATGGTAGACTACGAGCAGTACTTC.